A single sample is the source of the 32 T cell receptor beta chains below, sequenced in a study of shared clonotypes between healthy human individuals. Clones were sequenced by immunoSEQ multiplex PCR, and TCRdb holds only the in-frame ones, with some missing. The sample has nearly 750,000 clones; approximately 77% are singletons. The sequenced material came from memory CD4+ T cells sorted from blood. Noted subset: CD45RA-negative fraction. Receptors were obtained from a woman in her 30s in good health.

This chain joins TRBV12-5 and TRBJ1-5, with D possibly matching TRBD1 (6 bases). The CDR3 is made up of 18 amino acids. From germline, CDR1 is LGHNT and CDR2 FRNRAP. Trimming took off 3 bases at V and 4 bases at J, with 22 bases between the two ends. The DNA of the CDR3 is TGTGCTAGTGGTTTTTTTCTCGGTCCGGACAGCTTAAATCAGCCCCAGCATTTT. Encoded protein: CASGFFLGPDSLNQPQHF.

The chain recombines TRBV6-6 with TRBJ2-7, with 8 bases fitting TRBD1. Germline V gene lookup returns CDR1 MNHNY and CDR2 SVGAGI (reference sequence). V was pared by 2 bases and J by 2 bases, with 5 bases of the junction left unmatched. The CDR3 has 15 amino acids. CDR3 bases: TGTGCCAGCAGTTACGGACAGGGTAATACCTACGAGCAGTACTTC. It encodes CASSYGQGNTYEQYF.

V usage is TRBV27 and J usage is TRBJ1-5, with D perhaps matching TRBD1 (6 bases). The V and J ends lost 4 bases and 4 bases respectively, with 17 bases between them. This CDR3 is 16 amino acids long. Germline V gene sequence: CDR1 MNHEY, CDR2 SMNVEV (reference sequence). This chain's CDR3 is CASSSKGGRANQPQHF. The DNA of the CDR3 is TGTGCCAGCAGTTCTAAGGGGGGCAGGGCGAATCAGCCCCAGCATTTT.

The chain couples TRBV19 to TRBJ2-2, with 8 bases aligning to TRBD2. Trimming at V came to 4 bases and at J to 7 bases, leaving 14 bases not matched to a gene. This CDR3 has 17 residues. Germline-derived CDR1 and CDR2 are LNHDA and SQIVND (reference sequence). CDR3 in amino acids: CASSTISGRGQDGELFF. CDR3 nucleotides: TGTGCCAGTAGTACGATCAGCGGGAGAGGTCAGGACGGGGAGCTGTTTTTT.

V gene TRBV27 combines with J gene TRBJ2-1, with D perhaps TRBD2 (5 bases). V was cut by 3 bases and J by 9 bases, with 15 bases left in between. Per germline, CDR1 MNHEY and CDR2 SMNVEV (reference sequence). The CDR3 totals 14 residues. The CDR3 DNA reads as TGTGCCAGCAGTTTGTTTTCCTTCGAGGGTGAGCAGTTCTTC. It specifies CASSLFSFEGEQFF.

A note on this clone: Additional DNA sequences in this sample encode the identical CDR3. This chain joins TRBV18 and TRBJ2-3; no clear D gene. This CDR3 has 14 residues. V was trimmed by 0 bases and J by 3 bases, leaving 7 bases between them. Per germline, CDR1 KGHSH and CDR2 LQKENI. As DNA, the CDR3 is TGTGCCAGCTCACCACCAACTGGGACAGATACGCAGTATTTT. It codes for CASSPPTGTDTQYF.

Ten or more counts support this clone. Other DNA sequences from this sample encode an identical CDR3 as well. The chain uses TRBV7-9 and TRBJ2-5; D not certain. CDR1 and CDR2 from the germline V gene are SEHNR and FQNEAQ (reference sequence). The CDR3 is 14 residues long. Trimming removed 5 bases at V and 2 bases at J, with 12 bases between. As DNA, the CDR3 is TGTGCCAGCAGCCCTCCGGCAGGTCAAGAGACCCAGTACTTC. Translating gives CASSPPAGQETQYF.

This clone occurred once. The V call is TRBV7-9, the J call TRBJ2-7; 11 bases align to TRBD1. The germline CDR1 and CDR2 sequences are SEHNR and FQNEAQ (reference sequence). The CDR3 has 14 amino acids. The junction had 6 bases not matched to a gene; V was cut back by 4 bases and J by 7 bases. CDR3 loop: CASSSDRGLGEQYF. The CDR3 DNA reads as TGTGCCAGCAGCTCGGACAGGGGGCTTGGGGAGCAGTACTTC.

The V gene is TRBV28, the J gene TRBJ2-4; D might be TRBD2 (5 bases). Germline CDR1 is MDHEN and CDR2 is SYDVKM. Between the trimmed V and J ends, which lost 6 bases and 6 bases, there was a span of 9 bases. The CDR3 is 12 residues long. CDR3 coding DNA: TGTGCCAGCAGCGGGATCTTAAACATTCAGTACTTC. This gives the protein CASSGILNIQYF.

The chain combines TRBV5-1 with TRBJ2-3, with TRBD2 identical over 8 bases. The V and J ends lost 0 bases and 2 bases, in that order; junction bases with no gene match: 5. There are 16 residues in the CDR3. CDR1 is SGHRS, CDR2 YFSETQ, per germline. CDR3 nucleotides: TGCGCCAGCAGCTTGGCTAGCGGGCCCATCACAGATACGCAGTATTTT. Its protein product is CASSLASGPITDTQYF.

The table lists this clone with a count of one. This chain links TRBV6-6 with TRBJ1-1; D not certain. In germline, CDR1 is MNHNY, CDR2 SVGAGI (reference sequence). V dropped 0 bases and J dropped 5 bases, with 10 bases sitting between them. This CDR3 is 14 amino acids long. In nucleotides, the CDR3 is TGTGCCAGCAGTTACTCCCGGATTGGGACTGAAGCTTTCTTT. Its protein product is CASSYSRIGTEAFF.

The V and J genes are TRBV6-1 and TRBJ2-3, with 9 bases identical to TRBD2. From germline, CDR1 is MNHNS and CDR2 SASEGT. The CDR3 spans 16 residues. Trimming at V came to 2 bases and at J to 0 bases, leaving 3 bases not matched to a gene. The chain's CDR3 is CASSEWAGGSTDTQYF. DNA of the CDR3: TGTGCCAGCAGTGAATGGGCGGGAGGGAGCACAGATACGCAGTATTTT.

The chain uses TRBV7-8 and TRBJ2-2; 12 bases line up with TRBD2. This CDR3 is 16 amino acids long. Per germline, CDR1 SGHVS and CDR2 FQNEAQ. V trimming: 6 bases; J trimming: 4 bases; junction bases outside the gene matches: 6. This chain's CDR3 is CASSRTSGTSTGELFF. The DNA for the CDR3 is TGTGCCAGCAGTCGGACTAGCGGGACTAGCACCGGGGAGCTGTTTTTT.

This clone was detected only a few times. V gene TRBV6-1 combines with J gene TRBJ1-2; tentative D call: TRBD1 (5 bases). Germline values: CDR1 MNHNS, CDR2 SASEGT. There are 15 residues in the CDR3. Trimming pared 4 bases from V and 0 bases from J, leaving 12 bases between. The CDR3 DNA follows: TGTGCCAGCAGTGGGACGGACAAGACTAACTATGGCTACACCTTC. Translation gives CASSGTDKTNYGYTF.

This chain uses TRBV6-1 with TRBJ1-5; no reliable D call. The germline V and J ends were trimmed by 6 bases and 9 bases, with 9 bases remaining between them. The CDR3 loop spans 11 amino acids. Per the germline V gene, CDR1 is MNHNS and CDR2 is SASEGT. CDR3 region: CASRHPGPQHF. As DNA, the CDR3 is TGTGCCAGCAGACACCCGGGGCCCCAGCATTTT.

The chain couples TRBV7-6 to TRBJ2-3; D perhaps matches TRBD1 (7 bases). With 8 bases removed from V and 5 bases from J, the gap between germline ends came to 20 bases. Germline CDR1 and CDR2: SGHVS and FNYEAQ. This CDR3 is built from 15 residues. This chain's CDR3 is CASSPGGGAGDTQYF. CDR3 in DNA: TGTGCCAGCTCTCCCGGAGGGGGCGCGGGAGATACGCAGTATTTT. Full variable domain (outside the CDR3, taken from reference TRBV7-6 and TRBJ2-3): GAGVSQSPRYKVTKRGQDVALRCDPISGHVSLYWYRQALGQGPEFLTYFNYEAQQDKSGLPNDRFSAERPEGSISTLTIQRTEQRDSAMYRCASSPGGGAGDTQYFGPGTRLTVL.

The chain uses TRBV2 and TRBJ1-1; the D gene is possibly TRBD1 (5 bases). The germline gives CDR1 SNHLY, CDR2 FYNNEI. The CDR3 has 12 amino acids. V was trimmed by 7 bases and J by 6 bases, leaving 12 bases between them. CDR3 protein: CASTRTGAEAFF. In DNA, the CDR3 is TGTGCCAGCACCCGCACGGGGGCTGAAGCTTTCTTT.

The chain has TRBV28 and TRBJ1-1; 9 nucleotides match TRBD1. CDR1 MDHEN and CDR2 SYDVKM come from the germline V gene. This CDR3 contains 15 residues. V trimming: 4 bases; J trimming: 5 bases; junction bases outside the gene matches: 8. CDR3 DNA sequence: TGTGCCAGCAGTTCTTACAGGGGGCGAAGAACTGAAGCTTTCTTT. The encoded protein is CASSSYRGRRTEAFF.

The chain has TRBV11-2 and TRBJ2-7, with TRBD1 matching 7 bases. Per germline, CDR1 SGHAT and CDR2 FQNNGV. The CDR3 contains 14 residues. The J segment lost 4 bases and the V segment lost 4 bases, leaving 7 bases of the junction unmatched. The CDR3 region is CASSSRDRVYEQYF. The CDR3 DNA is TGTGCCAGCAGCTCTCGCGACAGGGTATACGAGCAGTACTTC.

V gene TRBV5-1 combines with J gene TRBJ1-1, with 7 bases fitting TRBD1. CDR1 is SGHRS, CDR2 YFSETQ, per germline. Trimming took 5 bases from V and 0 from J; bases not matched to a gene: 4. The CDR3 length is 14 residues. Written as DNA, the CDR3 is TGCGCCAGCAGTGCCGGGACAGTGAACACTGAAGCTTTCTTT. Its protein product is CASSAGTVNTEAFF.

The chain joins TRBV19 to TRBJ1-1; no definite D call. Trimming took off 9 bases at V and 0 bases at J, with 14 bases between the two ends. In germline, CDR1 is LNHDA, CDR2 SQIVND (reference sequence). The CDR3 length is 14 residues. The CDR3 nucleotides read TGTGCCAGCCGGGCTCTGACCATGAACACTGAAGCTTTCTTT. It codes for CASRALTMNTEAFF. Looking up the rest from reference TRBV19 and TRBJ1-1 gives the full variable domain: DGGITQSPKYLFRKEGQNVTLSCEQNLNHDAMYWYRQDPGQGLRLIYYSQIVNDFQKGDIAEGYSVSREKKESFPLTVTSAQKNPTAFYLCASRALTMNTEAFFGQGTRLTVV.

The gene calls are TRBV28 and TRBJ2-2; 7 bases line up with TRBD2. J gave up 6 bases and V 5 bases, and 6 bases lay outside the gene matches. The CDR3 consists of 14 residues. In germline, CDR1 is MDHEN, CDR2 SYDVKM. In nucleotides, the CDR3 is TGTGCCAGCAGTCTGGCGGGAGTCGCCGGGGAGCTGTTTTTT. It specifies CASSLAGVAGELFF.

The CDR3 DNA reads TGTGCCAGCAGCGCCCCATGGCAGGCGCTCTCCTACGAGCAGTACTTC. Its protein is CASSAPWQALSYEQYF. The chain recombines TRBV11-2 with TRBJ2-7; D unclear. The CDR3 contains 16 residues. Trimming removed 5 bases from V and 0 bases from J, with 17 bases in between. Looked up from germline, CDR1 is SGHAT and CDR2 is FQNNGV.

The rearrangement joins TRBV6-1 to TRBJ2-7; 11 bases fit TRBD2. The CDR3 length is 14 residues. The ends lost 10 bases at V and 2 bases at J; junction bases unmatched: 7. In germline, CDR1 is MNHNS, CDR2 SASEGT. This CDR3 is CATYGTSGTYEQYF. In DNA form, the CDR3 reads TGTGCCACGTACGGGACTAGCGGAACCTACGAGCAGTACTTC.

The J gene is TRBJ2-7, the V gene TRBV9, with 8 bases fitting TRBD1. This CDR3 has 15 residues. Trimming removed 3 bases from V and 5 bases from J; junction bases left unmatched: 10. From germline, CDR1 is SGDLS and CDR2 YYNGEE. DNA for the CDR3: TGTGCCAGCAGCGCCCAGGGGGCTAGATGGAACGAGCAGTACTTC. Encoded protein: CASSAQGARWNEQYF.

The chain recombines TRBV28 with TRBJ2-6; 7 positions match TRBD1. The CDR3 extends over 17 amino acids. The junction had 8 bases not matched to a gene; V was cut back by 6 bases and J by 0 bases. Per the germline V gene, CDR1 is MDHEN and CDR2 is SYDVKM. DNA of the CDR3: TGTGCCAGCAGACCAGGGGGTCCTCTCTCTGGGGCCAACGTCCTGACTTTC. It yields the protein CASRPGGPLSGANVLTF.

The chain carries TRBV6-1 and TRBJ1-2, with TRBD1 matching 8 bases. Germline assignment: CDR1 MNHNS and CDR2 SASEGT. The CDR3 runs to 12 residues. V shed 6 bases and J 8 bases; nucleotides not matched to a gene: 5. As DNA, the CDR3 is TGTGCCAGCAGCCCAGGGGGCCCCGGCTACACCTTC. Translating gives CASSPGGPGYTF.

The CDR3 nucleotides are TGTGCCAGCAGCTTAACAGCGGGGGCCTCTTTGGAGCAGTTCTTC. Its translation: CASSLTAGASLEQFF. J is TRBJ2-1 and V is TRBV7-3; 8 bases align to TRBD2. CDR1 SGHTA and CDR2 FQGTGA come from the germline V gene. Trimming removed 0 bases from V and 10 bases from J; junction bases left unmatched: 8. The CDR3 loop spans 15 amino acids.

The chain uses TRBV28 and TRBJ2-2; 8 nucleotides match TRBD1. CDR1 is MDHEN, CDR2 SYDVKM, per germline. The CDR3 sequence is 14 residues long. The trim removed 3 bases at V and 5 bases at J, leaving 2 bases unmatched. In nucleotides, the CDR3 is TGTGCCAGCAGTTTTACAGGGGGGACCGGGGAGCTGTTTTTT. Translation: CASSFTGGTGELFF.

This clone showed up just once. CDR3 loop: CASIIIGTSGITDTQYF. The DNA for the CDR3 is TGTGCCAGCATCATAATTGGGACTAGCGGTATCACAGATACGCAGTATTTT. The chain carries TRBV21-1 and TRBJ2-3; the table's TRBD2 call for D was not verified on the DNA. TRBV21-1 is given as a pseudogene. This CDR3 is 17 amino acids long.

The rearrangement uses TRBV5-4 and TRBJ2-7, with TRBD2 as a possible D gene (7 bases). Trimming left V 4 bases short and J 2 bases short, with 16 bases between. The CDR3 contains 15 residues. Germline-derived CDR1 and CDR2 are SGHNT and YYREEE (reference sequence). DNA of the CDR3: TGTGCCAGCAGCCTGGGGGGGCCATCTCCCTACGAGCAGTACTTC. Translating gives CASSLGGPSPYEQYF. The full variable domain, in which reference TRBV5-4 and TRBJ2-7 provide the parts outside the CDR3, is ETGVTQSPTHLIKTRGQQVTLRCSSQSGHNTVSWYQQALGQGPQFIFQYYREEENGRGNFPPRFSGLQFPNYSSELNVNALELDDSALYLCASSLGGPSPYEQYFGPGTRLTVT.

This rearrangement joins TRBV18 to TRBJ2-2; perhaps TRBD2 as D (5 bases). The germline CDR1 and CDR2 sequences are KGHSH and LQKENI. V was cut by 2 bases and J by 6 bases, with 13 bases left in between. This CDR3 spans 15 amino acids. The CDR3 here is CASSPSGIHAGELFF. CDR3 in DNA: TGTGCCAGCTCACCATCCGGGATCCATGCCGGGGAGCTGTTTTTT.